The T cell receptor beta chain described here comes from a study of CD8 T cells in Susac syndrome. The study, taken as a whole, reports: In its TCR sequencing and HLA analysis, the study acknowledged that the number of individuals was relatively small.

This CDR3 region has 14 residues. Germline CDR1 is MNHNS and CDR2 is SASEGT. V gave up 5 bases and J gave up 4 bases, with 12 bases separating them. Notes on this clonotype: No antigen is known for it.

RNA in amounts of roughly 0.45 to 1 ug was reverse transcribed with random hexamers. With immunoSEQ multiplex PCR, TCR beta CDR3 was amplified across 54 Vbeta and 13 Jbeta. Via MiXCR, TCRdb re-called the immunoSEQ multiplex PCR reads, giving one row per CDR3 protein. The table has over 95,000 distinct CDR3 sequences, about nine tenths seen once. Specimen: CD4+ T cells from PBMCs. V usage is TRBV6-1 and J usage is TRBJ1-5; D is unresolved. This TCR was recovered from a human donor in good health. CDR3 protein: CASSTGQKNQPQHF. The CDR3 DNA reads TGTGCCAGCAGTACGGGCCAGAAAAATCAGCCCCAGCATTTT.